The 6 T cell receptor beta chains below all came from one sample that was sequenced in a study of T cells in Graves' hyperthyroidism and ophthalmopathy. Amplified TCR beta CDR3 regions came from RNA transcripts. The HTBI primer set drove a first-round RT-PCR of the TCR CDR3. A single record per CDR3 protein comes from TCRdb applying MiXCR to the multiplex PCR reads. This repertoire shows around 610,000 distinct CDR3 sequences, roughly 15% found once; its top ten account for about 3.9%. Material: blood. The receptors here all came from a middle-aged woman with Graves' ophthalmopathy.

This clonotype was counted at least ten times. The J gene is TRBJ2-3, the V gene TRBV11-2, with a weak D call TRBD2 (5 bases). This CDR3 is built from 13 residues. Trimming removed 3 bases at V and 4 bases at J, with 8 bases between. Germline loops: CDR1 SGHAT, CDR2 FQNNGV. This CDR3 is CASSFQEADTQYF. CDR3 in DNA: TGTGCCAGCAGCTTCCAGGAGGCAGATACGCAGTATTTT.

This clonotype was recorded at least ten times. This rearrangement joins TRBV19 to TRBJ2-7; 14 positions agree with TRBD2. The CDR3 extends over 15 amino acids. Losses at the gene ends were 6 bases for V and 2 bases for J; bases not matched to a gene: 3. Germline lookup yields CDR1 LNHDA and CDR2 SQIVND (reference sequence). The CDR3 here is CASSRLAGGTYEQYF. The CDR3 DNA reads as TGTGCCAGTAGCAGACTAGCGGGAGGGACCTACGAGCAGTACTTC.

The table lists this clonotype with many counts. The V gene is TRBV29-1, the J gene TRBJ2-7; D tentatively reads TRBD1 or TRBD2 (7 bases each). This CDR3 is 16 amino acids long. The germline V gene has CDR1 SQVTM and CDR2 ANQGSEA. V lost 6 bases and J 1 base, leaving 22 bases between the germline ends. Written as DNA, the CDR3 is TGCAGCGTCACCGGTTGGGAGGGGGCGAGGTCCTACGAGCAGTACTTC. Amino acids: CSVTGWEGARSYEQYF.

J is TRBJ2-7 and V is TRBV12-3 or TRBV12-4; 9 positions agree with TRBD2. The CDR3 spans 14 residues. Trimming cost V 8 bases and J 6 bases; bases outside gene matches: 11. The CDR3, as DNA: TGTGCCAGCCAAACGCGGGGGGGCCGGGGCGAGCAGTACTTC. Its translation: CASQTRGGRGEQYF.

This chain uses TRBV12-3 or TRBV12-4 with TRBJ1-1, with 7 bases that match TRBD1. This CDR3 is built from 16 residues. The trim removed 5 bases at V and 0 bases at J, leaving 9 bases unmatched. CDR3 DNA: TGTGCCAGCAGTCCGCGGACAGGCCACATGAACACTGAAGCTTTCTTT. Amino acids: CASSPRTGHMNTEAFF.

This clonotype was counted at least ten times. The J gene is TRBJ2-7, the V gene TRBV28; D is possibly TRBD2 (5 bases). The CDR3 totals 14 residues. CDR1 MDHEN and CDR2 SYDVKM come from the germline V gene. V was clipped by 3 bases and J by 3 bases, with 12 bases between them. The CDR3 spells CASSFVTGSYEQYF. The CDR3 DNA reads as TGTGCCAGCAGTTTTGTGACGGGAAGCTACGAGCAGTACTTC.